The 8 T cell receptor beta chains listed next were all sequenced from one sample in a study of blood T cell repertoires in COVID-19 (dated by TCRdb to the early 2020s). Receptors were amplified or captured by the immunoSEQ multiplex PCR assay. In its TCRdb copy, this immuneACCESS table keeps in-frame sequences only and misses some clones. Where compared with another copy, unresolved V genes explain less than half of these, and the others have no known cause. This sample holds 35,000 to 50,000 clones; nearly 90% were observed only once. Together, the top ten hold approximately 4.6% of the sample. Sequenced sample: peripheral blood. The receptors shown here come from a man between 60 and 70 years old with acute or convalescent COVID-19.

The CDR3 loop is CASSQDEPYGYTF. CDR3 bases: TGTGCCAGCAGCCAAGATGAGCCATATGGCTACACCTTC. The V call is TRBV3-1 (or the pseudogene TRBV3-2), the J call TRBJ1-2; D unclear. The ends were cut back, 0 bases at V and 5 bases at J, with 7 bases in the middle. Germline V gene lookup returns CDR1 LGHDT and CDR2 YNNKEL (reference sequence). The CDR3 extends over 13 amino acids.

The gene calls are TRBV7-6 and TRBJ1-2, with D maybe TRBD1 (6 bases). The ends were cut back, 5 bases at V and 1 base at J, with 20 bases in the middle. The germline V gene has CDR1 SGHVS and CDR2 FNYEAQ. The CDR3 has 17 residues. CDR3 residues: CASSPLGAGPNNYGYTF. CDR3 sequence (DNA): TGTGCCAGCAGCCCCCTGGGGGCAGGACCTAATAACTATGGCTACACCTTC. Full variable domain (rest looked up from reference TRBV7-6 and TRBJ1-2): GAGVSQSPRYKVTKRGQDVALRCDPISGHVSLYWYRQALGQGPEFLTYFNYEAQQDKSGLPNDRFSAERPEGSISTLTIQRTEQRDSAMYRCASSPLGAGPNNYGYTFGSGTRLTVV.

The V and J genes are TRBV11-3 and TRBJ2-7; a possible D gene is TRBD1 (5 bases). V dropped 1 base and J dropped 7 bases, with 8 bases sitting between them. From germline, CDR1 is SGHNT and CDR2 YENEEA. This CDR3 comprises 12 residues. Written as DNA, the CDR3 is TGTGCCAGCAGCTTAGCAGGGAAGGAGCAGTACTTC. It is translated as CASSLAGKEQYF.

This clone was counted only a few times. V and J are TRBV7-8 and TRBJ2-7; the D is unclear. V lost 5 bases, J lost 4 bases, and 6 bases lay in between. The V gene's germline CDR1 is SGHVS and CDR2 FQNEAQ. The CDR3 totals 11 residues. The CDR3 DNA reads TGTGCCAGCAGCCTCAAATACGAGCAGTACTTC. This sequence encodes CASSLKYEQYF.

The CDR3 loop is CASSPETGADEKLFF. In DNA form, the CDR3 reads TGTGCCAGCTCACCGGAAACAGGGGCGGATGAAAAACTGTTTTTT. The rearrangement uses TRBV18 and TRBJ1-4; TRBD1 aligns across 7 bases. Germline CDR1 is KGHSH and CDR2 is LQKENI. Unmatched junction bases numbered 7, after V lost 3 bases and J lost 6 bases. This CDR3 comprises 15 residues.

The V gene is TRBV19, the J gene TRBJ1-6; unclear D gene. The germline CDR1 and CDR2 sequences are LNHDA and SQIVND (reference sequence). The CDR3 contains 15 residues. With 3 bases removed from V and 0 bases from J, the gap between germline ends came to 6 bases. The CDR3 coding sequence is TGTGCCAGTAGTATGAGTAACTCCTATAATTCACCCCTCCACTTT. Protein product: CASSMSNSYNSPLHF.

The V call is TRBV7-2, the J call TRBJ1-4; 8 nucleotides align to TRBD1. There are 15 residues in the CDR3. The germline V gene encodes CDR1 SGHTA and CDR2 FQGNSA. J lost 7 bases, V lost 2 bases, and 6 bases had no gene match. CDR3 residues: CASSLRTGSGEKLFF. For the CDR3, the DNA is TGTGCCAGCAGCTTACGGACAGGGTCGGGTGAAAAACTGTTTTTT.

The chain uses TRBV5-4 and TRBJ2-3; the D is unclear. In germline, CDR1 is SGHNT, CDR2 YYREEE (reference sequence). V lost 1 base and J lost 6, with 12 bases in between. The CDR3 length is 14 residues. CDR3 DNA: TGTGCCAGCAGCTTGCGGCCTCTAGAGGATACGCAGTATTTT. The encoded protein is CASSLRPLEDTQYF.